The 11 T cell receptor beta chains reported below all come from one sample, sequenced in a study of control samples from healthy donors and cancer patients. The protocol was immunoSEQ multiplex PCR, while the TCRdb copy is restricted to in-frame clones and leaves out a portion. The sample holds 89,000 or so clones, approximately 87% seen once. Source material: blood. These receptors were obtained from a man aged 45-65 years in good health.

The table lists this clone with a count of one. V and J are TRBV10-3 and TRBJ1-5, with a possible D match to TRBD1 (5 bases). Trimming removed 0 bases at V and 0 bases at J, with 12 bases between. This CDR3 has 17 residues. Germline CDR1 reads ENHRY; CDR2 reads SYGVKD. CDR3 DNA: TGTGCCATCAGTGAGTCAGGGACCGAGTATAGCAATCAGCCCCAGCATTTT. This encodes CAISESGTEYSNQPQHF.

This clone occurred once. V and J are TRBV4-1 and TRBJ1-2; TRBD1 might be the D (5 bases). CDR3 length equals 19 residues. CDR1 and CDR2 (germline): MGHRA, YSYEKL. The V end was cut by 0 bases, the J end by 0 bases, with 20 bases between. CDR3 nucleotide sequence: TGCGCCAGCAGCCAAGAGGGATTCATTCCGGGGGAGTCTAACTATGGCTACACCTTC. Encoded protein: CASSQEGFIPGESNYGYTF.

The rearrangement uses TRBV7-6 and TRBJ1-1; D is unclear. The CDR3 is 14 residues long. Germline V gene sequence: CDR1 SGHVS, CDR2 FNYEAQ. The V and J ends lost 4 bases and 5 bases respectively, with 14 bases between them. CDR3 protein: CASSSGYAGTEAFF. The CDR3 DNA is TGTGCCAGCAGCTCGGGGTATGCGGGGACTGAAGCTTTCTTT.

There are a few counts of this clone. The V call is TRBV6-4, the J call TRBJ2-1; 10 bases map to TRBD2. This CDR3 has 14 amino acids. V dropped 5 bases and J dropped 7; count of bases not matched to a gene: 5. The germline gives CDR1 MRHNA, CDR2 SNTAGT. The CDR3 protein is CASSQRGGANEQFF. The CDR3 coding sequence is TGTGCCAGCAGTCAGCGGGGGGGCGCAAATGAGCAGTTCTTC.

The chain links TRBV5-3 to TRBJ1-3, with D perhaps TRBD1 (5 bases). TRBV5-3 is marked as an open reading frame, function uncertain. The CDR3 sequence is 14 residues long. V was pared by 3 bases and J by 5 bases, with 12 bases between. DNA for the CDR3: TGTGCCAGAAGCTCCAGGGAACCCAGAAACACCATATATTTT. Protein: CARSSREPRNTIYF.

V gene TRBV10-3 combines with J gene TRBJ1-4; TRBD1 might be the D (5 bases). Germline CDR1 is ENHRY and CDR2 is SYGVKD. With 3 bases removed from V and 8 bases from J, the gap between germline ends came to 13 bases. This CDR3 is 14 amino acids long. CDR3 nucleotide sequence: TGTGCCATCAGTGAACAGTCAGGGTACGAAAAACTGTTTTTT. It is translated as CAISEQSGYEKLFF.

The rearrangement uses TRBV19 and TRBJ2-7, with 12 positions matching TRBD2. The CDR3 sequence is 17 residues long. Germline values: CDR1 LNHDA, CDR2 SQIVND (reference sequence). V lost 4 bases, J lost 7 bases, and 14 bases stayed unmatched. The CDR3 spells CASSNLPGLAGRGEQYF. CDR3 DNA: TGTGCCAGTAGTAACTTACCTGGACTAGCGGGACGGGGTGAGCAGTACTTC.

This clone was counted a single time. The rearrangement joins TRBV9 to TRBJ1-1; 10 nucleotides match TRBD1. The junction had 8 bases not matched to a gene; V was cut back by 5 bases and J by 1 base. Per the germline V gene, CDR1 is SGDLS and CDR2 is YYNGEE. The CDR3 totals 16 residues. CDR3 coding DNA: TGTGCCAGCAGGGGACAGGGGTCGGCCGAGAACACTGAAGCTTTCTTT. Protein sequence: CASRGQGSAENTEAFF.

V and J are TRBV6-5 and TRBJ1-5; 9 bases are shared with TRBD1. Germline CDR1 MNHEY, CDR2 SVGAGI. This CDR3 contains 15 residues. V was pared by 5 bases and J by 5 bases, with 7 bases of the junction left unmatched. CDR3 sequence: CASSHGQGLHQPQHF. CDR3 in DNA: TGTGCCAGCAGTCATGGACAGGGGTTACATCAGCCCCAGCATTTT.

The chain recombines TRBV4-2 with TRBJ1-3; no clear D gene. Trimming took 5 bases from V and 4 from J, leaving 21 bases between them. The CDR3 runs to 17 residues. CDR1 and CDR2 (germline): LGHNA, YNFKEQ. CDR3 in DNA: TGTGCCAGCAGCAATCCAGGCTCCACAACGAAAGGAAACACCATATATTTT. Amino acids: CASSNPGSTTKGNTIYF.

The chain recombines TRBV7-3 with TRBJ1-1; maybe TRBD1 (5 bases). This CDR3 contains 13 residues. Germline V gene data show CDR1 as SGHTA and CDR2 as FQGTGA. V was shortened by 5 bases and J by 8 bases, with 15 bases between the two germline ends. This chain's CDR3 is CASSTQGGREAFF. In DNA, the CDR3 is TGTGCCAGCAGCACCCAGGGTGGCCGAGAAGCTTTCTTT.